A single sample gave rise to the 26 T cell receptor beta chains below, sequenced in a study of T cells in Graves' hyperthyroidism and ophthalmopathy. Regions amplified from RNA transcripts were the TCR beta CDR3 regions. The primer set for the first-round RT-PCR of the TCR CDR3 was HTBI. MiXCR, applied by TCRdb to the multiplex PCR reads, yields one record per CDR3 protein. The data hold roughly 280,000 distinct CDR3 sequences, with about a sixth observed a single time. The sequencing input was blood. The origin of the receptors is a woman aged 55-70 years with Graves' ophthalmopathy.

The chain combines TRBV5-4 with TRBJ2-7; D is possibly TRBD1 (7 bases). The V gene lost 4 bases and the J gene lost 4 bases, with 27 bases spanning the gap. Germline V gives CDR1 SGHNT, CDR2 YYREEE (reference sequence). The CDR3 loop spans 18 amino acids. The CDR3: CASSRTGRGTKVSYEQYF. In DNA form, the CDR3 reads TGTGCCAGCAGCCGGACAGGACGGGGGACAAAGGTTTCGTACGAGCAGTACTTC.

At least ten counts were recorded for this clonotype. V and J are TRBV7-6 and TRBJ2-1; D is possibly TRBD1 (5 bases). V was clipped by 4 bases and J by 10 bases, with 14 bases between them. From germline, CDR1 is SGHVS and CDR2 FNYEAQ. CDR3 length equals 13 residues. Here the CDR3 reads CASSSYRTKEQFF. Written as DNA, the CDR3 is TGTGCCAGCAGCTCGTACAGGACCAAGGAGCAGTTCTTC.

This clonotype was found many times. V usage is TRBV6-1 and J usage is TRBJ1-6, with 11 bases aligning to TRBD1. V shed 8 bases, J shed 9 bases, and the junction held 3 bases outside the gene matches. The CDR3 contains 13 residues. The V gene's germline CDR1 is MNHNS and CDR2 SASEGT. CDR3 sequence reads: CASGGTGGSPLHF. In nucleotides, the CDR3 is TGTGCCAGCGGGGGGACAGGGGGTTCACCCCTCCACTTT.

The sample holds many counts of this clonotype. CDR3 in DNA: TGTGCCAGCAGTGATAGGAGGGGGCTATCCTACGAGCAGTACTTC. This translates into CASSDRRGLSYEQYF. This rearrangement joins TRBV2 to TRBJ2-7, with a possible D match to TRBD1 (7 bases). Trimming cost V 3 bases and J 1 base, with 13 bases left between them. CDR3 size: 15 residues. The germline V gene has CDR1 SNHLY and CDR2 FYNNEI.

As concerns this clonotype: A much bigger clone sits one base away, suggesting this may be a read error. The rearrangement joins TRBV7-2 to TRBJ2-2; no definite D call. The CDR3 consists of 15 residues. The germline CDR1 and CDR2 sequences are SGHTA and FQGNSA. The CDR3 loop reads CGSSLGLRGTGELFF. CDR3 DNA sequence: TGTGGCAGCAGCTTAGGCTTACGCGGCACCGGGGAGCTGTTTTTT.

This clonotype was found many times. The chain recombines TRBV29-1 with TRBJ1-1; TRBD1 agrees at 8 bases. Looked up from germline, CDR1 is SQVTM and CDR2 is ANQGSEA. The J segment lost 3 bases and the V segment lost 4 bases, leaving 4 bases of the junction unmatched. The CDR3 runs to 13 residues. Written as DNA, the CDR3 is TGCAGCGTTGGATACAGGGGGGACACTGAAGCTTTCTTT. Protein: CSVGYRGDTEAFF.

This clonotype was counted many times. This sequence joins TRBV6-5 and TRBJ1-1; D is uncertain. The CDR3 covers 13 residues. V was shortened by 0 bases and J by 5 bases, with 7 bases between the two germline ends. Germline V gene lookup returns CDR1 MNHEY and CDR2 SVGAGI. DNA of the CDR3: TGTGCCAGCAGTTACTCGCCGGGGACTGAAGCTTTCTTT. It is translated as CASSYSPGTEAFF.

This clonotype occurred a few times. The chain employs TRBV24-1 and TRBJ2-2, with a possible D match to TRBD2 (6 bases). This CDR3 is 15 amino acids long. Germline CDR1 reads KGHDR; CDR2 reads SFDVKD. Between the trimmed V and J ends, which lost 0 bases and 4 bases, there was a span of 8 bases. CDR3 bases: TGTGCCACCAGTGATTTGGGAGGGCCCACCGGGGAGCTGTTTTTT. Its translation: CATSDLGGPTGELFF.

DNA of the CDR3: TGCGCCAGCAGCCAAGATTGGAGGAGAAAACAGGGGACAAAATGGGGCACTGAAGCTTTCTTT. Its protein product is CASSQDWRRKQGTKWGTEAFF. This sequence joins TRBV4-1 and TRBJ1-1, with 7 positions matching TRBD1. The V and J ends lost 0 bases and 4 bases, in that order; junction bases with no gene match: 23. The CDR3 length is 21 residues. The V gene's germline CDR1 is MGHRA and CDR2 YSYEKL.

Only a few counts were recorded for this clonotype. This chain joins TRBV9 and TRBJ2-3; D possibly uses TRBD1 or TRBD2 (7 bases each). Germline loops: CDR1 SGDLS, CDR2 YYNGEE. V lost 3 bases and J 5 bases, leaving 16 bases between the germline ends. The CDR3 covers 15 residues. The CDR3 sequence: CASSAQGEGIDTQYF. DNA for the CDR3: TGTGCCAGCAGCGCCCAGGGGGAGGGAATAGATACGCAGTATTTT.

This clonotype has at least ten counts. The CDR3 bases are TGTGCCAGCAGCTTAATAGGACTCAATCAGCCCCAGCATTTT. Translation gives CASSLIGLNQPQHF. J is TRBJ1-5 and V is TRBV7-2; D is ambiguous. V was cut by 2 bases and J by 3 bases, with 8 bases left in between. The CDR3 consists of 14 residues. The germline V gene encodes CDR1 SGHTA and CDR2 FQGNSA.

To note about this clonotype: A clone one base away is much larger, so this may be a read error. The chain is built from TRBV28 and TRBJ2-7, with D possibly being TRBD1 (5 bases). The CDR3 sequence is 17 residues long. Germline CDR1 MDHEN, CDR2 SYDVKM. Trimming stripped 6 bases from V and 2 bases from J, with 23 bases between. The CDR3 DNA reads TGTGCCAGCAGCCCATACCCAGGGCTTCAGAGCCCCTACGAGCAGTACTTC. It encodes CASSPYPGLQSPYEQYF.

There are many counts of this clonotype. The chain joins TRBV2 to TRBJ2-1, with TRBD2 identical over 10 bases. This CDR3 is 14 amino acids long. Germline assignment: CDR1 SNHLY and CDR2 FYNNEI. Trimming at V came to 3 bases and at J to 6 bases, leaving 2 bases not matched to a gene. In nucleotides, the CDR3 is TGTGCCAGCAGTGACCCTAGCGGGAGCAATGAGCAGTTCTTC. This encodes CASSDPSGSNEQFF.

This clonotype occurred many times. The chain couples TRBV28 to TRBJ1-2; D unresolved. Trimming removed 2 bases at V and 2 bases at J, with 6 bases between. Germline lookup yields CDR1 MDHEN and CDR2 SYDVKM. This CDR3 spans 13 amino acids. The CDR3 DNA reads TGTGCCAGCAGTTTACTCAGCAACTATGGCTACACCTTC. It encodes CASSLLSNYGYTF.

The sample holds a few counts of this clonotype. This chain uses TRBV20-1 with TRBJ1-6, with a weak D call TRBD1 (5 bases). This CDR3 contains 14 residues. V shed 7 bases and J shed 8 bases, with 18 bases lying between them. In germline, CDR1 is DFQATT, CDR2 SNEGSKA (reference sequence). The CDR3 sequence is CSVQGMLVDSPLHF. In nucleotides, the CDR3 is TGCAGTGTTCAGGGAATGTTGGTAGATTCACCCCTCCACTTT.

On this clonotype itself: The germline gene is not matched at one end of the junction; a read error may be the cause. The chain joins TRBV30 to TRBJ2-5; D perhaps matches TRBD2 (7 bases). The length of the CDR3 is 15 residues. Germline V gives CDR1 GTSNPN, CDR2 SVGIG (reference sequence). The CDR3 protein is CAWSANYGGQGTQYF. The CDR3 nucleotides are TGTGCCTGGAGTGCAAACTACGGGGGGCAAGGGACCCAGTACTTC.

This clonotype was recorded a few times. The conserved phenylalanine or tryptophan normally closing the CDR3 is absent here, so this likely arose from a read error. V and J are TRBV5-1 and TRBJ1-1; tentative D call: TRBD1 (5 bases). V lost 5 bases to trimming and J lost 5 bases, with 13 bases between them. Looked up from germline, CDR1 is SGHRS and CDR2 is YFSETQ. This CDR3 spans 13 amino acids. The CDR3 region is CASSSGSRTEAFL. The CDR3 coding sequence is TGCGCCAGCAGTTCAGGGTCGCGAACTGAAGCTTTCCTT.

The gene calls are TRBV5-1 and TRBJ2-6, with a tentative D call TRBD1 (5 bases). Germline CDR1 and CDR2: SGHRS and YFSETQ. The CDR3 covers 18 residues. With 0 bases removed from V and 0 bases from J, the gap between germline ends came to 13 bases. CDR3 bases: TGCGCCAGCAGCTTGGGTGCAGGGTTGCTCTCTGGGGCCAACGTCCTGACTTTC. Protein sequence: CASSLGAGLLSGANVLTF.

This clonotype was counted many times. V usage is TRBV5-1 and J usage is TRBJ2-3; no clear D. Trimming removed 2 bases from V and 3 bases from J, with 10 bases in between. CDR3 length: 14 residues. Germline CDR1 SGHRS, CDR2 YFSETQ. The CDR3: CASSFGDITDTQYF. DNA for the CDR3: TGCGCCAGCAGCTTTGGGGATATTACAGATACGCAGTATTTT.

The chain has TRBV6-2 or TRBV6-3 and TRBJ1-1, with 9 bases fitting TRBD1. Germline CDR1 reads MNHEY; CDR2 reads SVGEGT. The CDR3 contains 14 residues. J was trimmed by 0 bases and V by 7 bases; bases with no gene match: 3. This CDR3 reads CASKTGGMNTEAFF. CDR3 nucleotides: TGTGCCAGCAAAACAGGGGGCATGAACACTGAAGCTTTCTTT.

Notes on this clonotype: A much bigger clone sits one base away, suggesting this may be a read error. The V gene is TRBV30, the J gene TRBJ1-1, with D unclear. Germline values: CDR1 GTSNPN, CDR2 SVGIG (reference sequence). With 4 bases removed from V and 4 bases from J, the gap between germline ends came to 13 bases. The CDR3 runs to 13 residues. This CDR3 reads CAWNRRMSTEAFF. CDR3 bases: TGTGCCTGGAACCGGAGAATGAGCACTGAAGCTTTCTTT.

This clonotype was observed at least ten times. The junction does not match germline at one end; this may be a read error. The chain recombines TRBV5-1 with TRBJ1-2, with 9 bases that match TRBD1. Germline V gene lookup returns CDR1 SGHRS and CDR2 YFSETQ. The CDR3 is 14 amino acids. DNA for the CDR3: TGTGCCAGCAGCCCGGGACAGGGTAACTATGGCTACACCTTC. Amino acids: CASSPGQGNYGYTF.

The chain is built from TRBV10-3 and TRBJ2-7; D tentatively reads TRBD1 or TRBD2 (5 bases each). V lost 10 bases to trimming and J lost 2 bases, with 15 bases between them. The CDR3 is 13 amino acids. Germline lookup yields CDR1 ENHRY and CDR2 SYGVKD. The CDR3 nucleotides are TGTGCCACGCAACCGGGACCTGCCTACGAGCAGTACTTC. Translation gives CATQPGPAYEQYF.

This clonotype was observed many times. J is TRBJ2-1 and V is TRBV2; D is uncertain. Germline loops: CDR1 SNHLY, CDR2 FYNNEI. V gave up 6 bases and J gave up 3 bases, with 6 bases separating them. The CDR3 loop spans 12 amino acids. CDR3 protein: CASSLDYNEQFF. The CDR3, as DNA: TGTGCCAGCAGCCTAGACTACAATGAGCAGTTCTTC.

The chain is built from TRBV2 and TRBJ1-1; no definite D call. The CDR3 has 14 amino acids. Germline V lookup: CDR1 SNHLY, CDR2 FYNNEI. Trimming cost V 7 bases and J 1 base, with 13 bases left between them. The CDR3 sequence: CASTREAANTEAFF. The CDR3 nucleotides are TGTGCCAGCACCAGAGAGGCGGCGAACACTGAAGCTTTCTTT.

This chain's CDR3 is CASKKKGQGNSPLHF. The CDR3 region has the DNA TGTGCCAGCAAGAAGAAAGGACAGGGGAATTCACCCCTCCACTTT. V gene TRBV28 combines with J gene TRBJ1-6; TRBD1 aligns across 9 bases. CDR1 MDHEN and CDR2 SYDVKM come from the germline V gene. This CDR3 is 15 amino acids long. The ends lost 7 bases at V and 7 bases at J; junction bases unmatched: 8.